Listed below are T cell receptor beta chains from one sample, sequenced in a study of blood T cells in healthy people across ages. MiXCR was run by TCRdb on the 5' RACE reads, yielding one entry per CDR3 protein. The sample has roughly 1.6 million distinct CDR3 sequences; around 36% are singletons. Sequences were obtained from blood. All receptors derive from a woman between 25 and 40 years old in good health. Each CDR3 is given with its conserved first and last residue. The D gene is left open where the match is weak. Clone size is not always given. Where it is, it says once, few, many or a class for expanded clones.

cdr3_nt: TGCAGTGCTGAGCCAGGGGGTGGCTCCTACGAGCAGTACTTC
cdr3_aa: CSAEPGGGSYEQYF
clone_size: few
v_call: TRBV20-1
j_call: TRBJ2-7
d_call: TRBD1

cdr3_nt: TGCAGTGCTAGAGTTCGAGGGGGCTCAACCTACGAGCAGTACTTC
cdr3_aa: CSARVRGGSTYEQYF
clone_size: few
v_call: TRBV20-1
j_call: TRBJ2-7
d_call: TRBD1

cdr3_nt: TGCGCCAGCAGCACACCAGGGACGGGGATGGCCCAGTACTTC
cdr3_aa: CASSTPGTGMAQYF
clone_size: many
v_call: TRBV4-1
j_call: TRBJ2-5
d_call: .

cdr3_nt: TGCAGTGCTAGAGCTCCCCCTGCTAGCGGAACTTACGAGCAGTACTTC
cdr3_aa: CSARAPPASGTYEQYF
clone_size: .
v_call: TRBV20-1
j_call: TRBJ2-7
d_call: TRBD2

cdr3_nt: TGTGCCAGCAGCTTAGCCCTAGGGGTGAATGGCTACACCTTC
cdr3_aa: CASSLALGVNGYTF
clone_size: .
v_call: TRBV11-2
j_call: TRBJ1-2
d_call: .

cdr3_nt: TGTGCCAGCAGTTTATTGAGTGGAGCGGGAGGTTCTGAGCAGTTCTTC
cdr3_aa: CASSLLSGAGGSEQFF
clone_size: .
v_call: TRBV27
j_call: TRBJ2-1
d_call: TRBD2

cdr3_nt: TGTGCCAGCAGTGACTCCACCGGTGAAGCTTTCTTT
cdr3_aa: CASSDSTGEAFF
clone_size: .
v_call: TRBV6-4
j_call: TRBJ1-1
d_call: .

cdr3_nt: TGTGCCGGTATCACTTCCTACGAGCAGTACTTC
cdr3_aa: CAGITSYEQYF
clone_size: .
v_call: TRBV6-1
j_call: TRBJ2-7
d_call: .

cdr3_nt: TGCGCCAGCAGCCGTACAACAGGGATCGAGCAGTACTTC
cdr3_aa: CASSRTTGIEQYF
clone_size: few
v_call: TRBV5-1
j_call: TRBJ2-7
d_call: .

cdr3_nt: TGTGCCAGCAGCCCCTACCTGAACACTGAAGCTTTCTTT
cdr3_aa: CASSPYLNTEAFF
clone_size: .
v_call: TRBV3-1
j_call: TRBJ1-1
d_call: .

cdr3_nt: TGTGCCAGCAGCCAAGATAGAGGGCTCCGCGATGGCTACACCTTC
cdr3_aa: CASSQDRGLRDGYTF
clone_size: .
v_call: TRBV3-1
j_call: TRBJ1-2
d_call: .

cdr3_nt: TGCGCCAGCAGCCAAGATCCCGCGGGAGGGCCTGGGGAGCTGTTTTTT
cdr3_aa: CASSQDPAGGPGELFF
clone_size: .
v_call: TRBV4-1
j_call: TRBJ2-2
d_call: TRBD2

cdr3_nt: TGTGCCAGCAGTCGCGCCGGGACTAGCGGCACCTACGAGCAGTACTTC
cdr3_aa: CASSRAGTSGTYEQYF
clone_size: .
v_call: TRBV28
j_call: TRBJ2-7
d_call: TRBD2

cdr3_nt: TGTGCCAGCAGTGAATATCAGCAAGGGGGAGATACGCAGTATTTT
cdr3_aa: CASSEYQQGGDTQYF
clone_size: .
v_call: TRBV6-1
j_call: TRBJ2-3
d_call: .

cdr3_nt: TGTGCCAGCACCTCCGGGACTCACGAGCAGTACTTC
cdr3_aa: CASTSGTHEQYF
clone_size: .
v_call: TRBV6-2/TRBV6-3
j_call: TRBJ2-7
d_call: .

cdr3_nt: TGTGCCACCAGCAGAGATTGGGGACAGGACAACTCTGGGGCCAACGTCCTGACTTTC
cdr3_aa: CATSRDWGQDNSGANVLTF
clone_size: .
v_call: TRBV15
j_call: TRBJ2-6
d_call: TRBD1

cdr3_nt: TGTGCCAGCTCACCAGACATCTACCGTGATACGCAGTATTTT
cdr3_aa: CASSPDIYRDTQYF
clone_size: .
v_call: TRBV18
j_call: TRBJ2-3
d_call: .

cdr3_nt: TGTGCCAGCAGCCCCAACTACGAGCAGTACTTC
cdr3_aa: CASSPNYEQYF
clone_size: many
v_call: TRBV7-9
j_call: TRBJ2-7
d_call: .

cdr3_nt: TGTGCCAGCACCATTACAGGGGGGGACACTGAAGCTTTCTTT
cdr3_aa: CASTITGGDTEAFF
clone_size: .
v_call: TRBV27
j_call: TRBJ1-1
d_call: TRBD1

cdr3_nt: TGCGCCAGCAGCCAAGCTAGCGGGAGGTCCCATGAGCAGTTCTTC
cdr3_aa: CASSQASGRSHEQFF
clone_size: .
v_call: TRBV4-1
j_call: TRBJ2-1
d_call: TRBD2

cdr3_nt: TGCGCCAGCAGCTTGAGCTATGGGACAGGGGCCTACGAGCAGTACTTC
cdr3_aa: CASSLSYGTGAYEQYF
clone_size: .
v_call: TRBV5-1
j_call: TRBJ2-7
d_call: TRBD1

cdr3_nt: TGCAGCGTTGTTGGGAGCAGGAGGGGTATCGACGAGCAGTACTTC
cdr3_aa: CSVVGSRRGIDEQYF
clone_size: .
v_call: TRBV29-1
j_call: TRBJ2-7
d_call: .

cdr3_nt: TGCAGTGCTAGAACAGGGGCGGTCGATACGCAGTATTTT
cdr3_aa: CSARTGAVDTQYF
clone_size: .
v_call: TRBV20-1
j_call: TRBJ2-3
d_call: TRBD1

cdr3_nt: TGCGCCAGCAGCAGCTCCGGACAGGGCCATGGCTACACCTTC
cdr3_aa: CASSSSGQGHGYTF
clone_size: few
v_call: TRBV5-1
j_call: TRBJ1-2
d_call: TRBD1

cdr3_nt: TGCGCCAGCAGCTTCCTTCAGGGGAGAGGTCAAGAGACCCAGTACTTC
cdr3_aa: CASSFLQGRGQETQYF
clone_size: few
v_call: TRBV5-1
j_call: TRBJ2-5
d_call: .

cdr3_nt: TGCAGTGCACCCCCTCTAGCGGGAGTCTTCGATGAGCAGTTCTTC
cdr3_aa: CSAPPLAGVFDEQFF
clone_size: few
v_call: TRBV20-1
j_call: TRBJ2-1
d_call: TRBD2

cdr3_nt: TGTGCCAGCACCAGGGGGGGGGCCTACAATGAGCAGTTCTTC
cdr3_aa: CASTRGGAYNEQFF
clone_size: .
v_call: TRBV7-2
j_call: TRBJ2-1
d_call: .

cdr3_nt: TGTGCCAGCAGCTTGTCCAGGGGGACGACAGAGACCCAGTACTTC
cdr3_aa: CASSLSRGTTETQYF
clone_size: few
v_call: TRBV11-2
j_call: TRBJ2-5
d_call: TRBD1

cdr3_nt: TGTGCCAGCAGTTTAGGGACAGGGAAGAGCTATGGCTACACCTTC
cdr3_aa: CASSLGTGKSYGYTF
clone_size: few
v_call: TRBV12-3/TRBV12-4
j_call: TRBJ1-2
d_call: TRBD1

cdr3_nt: TGCAGTGCTAGAAGCCGGGACAGGGTACCCCACGAGCAGTACTTC
cdr3_aa: CSARSRDRVPHEQYF
clone_size: few
v_call: TRBV20-1
j_call: TRBJ2-7
d_call: TRBD1

cdr3_nt: TGTGCCAGCAGGCCCTCAGAGACCGGGGAGCTGTTTTTT
cdr3_aa: CASRPSETGELFF
clone_size: few
v_call: TRBV12-3/TRBV12-4
j_call: TRBJ2-2
d_call: .

cdr3_nt: TGCAGTGCCCCAGGACAGGGCCCCGGAGCTTTCTTT
cdr3_aa: CSAPGQGPGAFF
clone_size: few
v_call: TRBV20-1
j_call: TRBJ1-1
d_call: TRBD1

cdr3_nt: TGTGCCAGCAGTGGCCTCCGGGAGTCGAACACTGAAGCTTTCTTT
cdr3_aa: CASSGLRESNTEAFF
clone_size: .
v_call: TRBV6-6
j_call: TRBJ1-1
d_call: .

cdr3_nt: TGTGCCACCAGTGAACCCGGCAGCACAGATACGCAGTATTTT
cdr3_aa: CATSEPGSTDTQYF
clone_size: many
v_call: TRBV24-1
j_call: TRBJ2-3
d_call: .

cdr3_nt: TGTGCCAGCATCACGGGGGTGCTAGCGGGAGGCAATGAGCAGTTCTTC
cdr3_aa: CASITGVLAGGNEQFF
clone_size: once
v_call: TRBV7-9
j_call: TRBJ2-1
d_call: TRBD2

cdr3_nt: TGTGCCAGCAGCTCATCGGGTCTAACGACAGACTATGGCTACACCTTC
cdr3_aa: CASSSSGLTTDYGYTF
clone_size: .
v_call: TRBV7-8
j_call: TRBJ1-2
d_call: .

cdr3_nt: TGTGCCAGCAGCTTTTGGGGGGTTGATAATGAGCAGTTCTTC
cdr3_aa: CASSFWGVDNEQFF
clone_size: .
v_call: TRBV7-2
j_call: TRBJ2-1
d_call: .

cdr3_nt: TGCGCCAGCAGCCCCTGGGCACAGGGGCCCTCACCCCTCCACTTT
cdr3_aa: CASSPWAQGPSPLHF
clone_size: .
v_call: TRBV4-1
j_call: TRBJ1-6
d_call: TRBD1

cdr3_nt: TGTGCCAGCAGTCCATCAATACAGGGGGTAGGATACGAGCAGTACTTC
cdr3_aa: CASSPSIQGVGYEQYF
clone_size: .
v_call: TRBV27
j_call: TRBJ2-7
d_call: TRBD1

cdr3_nt: TGTGCCAGCAGAAATCTAGGAGAGGGGTTCTTC
cdr3_aa: CASRNLGEGFF
clone_size: few
v_call: TRBV12-3/TRBV12-4
j_call: TRBJ2-1
d_call: .

cdr3_nt: TGTGTCAGCTCACCCTTAGGGAGTCGCGAAAAACTGTTTTTT
cdr3_aa: CVSSPLGSREKLFF
clone_size: few
v_call: TRBV18
j_call: TRBJ1-4
d_call: .

cdr3_nt: TGTGCCAGCAGCCAATGGGTCAAGGGTGGAGAGACCCAGTACTTC
cdr3_aa: CASSQWVKGGETQYF
clone_size: .
v_call: TRBV14
j_call: TRBJ2-5
d_call: .